This T cell receptor (beta chain) appears in the sequencing data of a study of blood T cell repertoires in COVID-19 (dated by TCRdb to about 2020). Study-wide context: Samples from collaborators originated in the United States, Italy and Spain and spanned both the acute and convalescent phases of COVID-19. The prospective study material was composed of cDNA or gDNA derived from T cells, B-cell-depleted T cells, or PBMCs. The dataset comprised deeply sampled blood TCRbeta repertoires from subjects exposed to, actively infected with, or recovered from COVID-19. A freely available public database, intended as a resource for researchers studying the immune response to SARS-CoV-2, is where the repertoires were released. Samples were obtained from the ongoing ImmuneRACE study (first 160 participants) and from 1,254 subjects provided by 6 global collaborators. Nearly every sample came with metadata listing a de-identified subject ID, COVID-19 status, age in years and sex. Where available, HLA class I and class II types were taken from metadata supplied by the sample provider and were not determined by assay-based typing.

On the study overall, not on this receptor specifically: The amount of clinical and demographic metadata varied by source and participant and was provided uncurated.

The collaborating institutions used their own protocols to collect whole blood in K2EDTA tubes. For TCRbeta analysis, collaborator samples were shipped as frozen whole blood, as isolated PBMCs, or as DNA extracted from either sample type. This clone showed up just once. Its antigen specificity is not known. It has no much larger one-base neighbor in the sample; base qualities were not kept. Unmatched junction bases come to 8, with V trimmed by 4 bases and J by 3 bases. Taken from cysteine to phenylalanine, the CDR3 has 16 residues. Only the CDR3 DNA is retained, 48 bases long and in frame from the first base. Looking up the germline V gene yields CDR1 SGHRS and CDR2 YFSETQ. The immunoSEQ Assay, a bias-controlled multiplex PCR, was used to amplify TCRbeta CDR3 regions from genomic DNA. The source study handled its data this way. Nucleated cell counts per sample were estimated from amplification of reference gene primers within the assay. Sequence reads were collapsed and filtered to measure the absolute abundance of every unique TCRbeta CDR3 rearrangement. Productive Simpson clonality was computed per sample as the square root of Simpson's diversity index over productive rearrangements. The clones in this table, taken by TCRdb from immuneACCESS, are in-frame only. Not every clone is retained; where verified, under half of the shortfall comes from an unresolved V gene, and the cause of the rest is unknown. Clonal size and the V and J genes are those of that table, whereas D and trimming came from the DNA. The sample table holds just over 650,000 clones, of which about nine tenths were seen once. Clones ranked in the top ten supply around 0.3% of the sample.

This sequence originates from a woman younger than 30 with acute or convalescent COVID-19. The sequenced material came from peripheral blood. This chain joins TRBV5-1 to TRBJ1-4, and TRBD1 aligns with 8 junction nucleotides. The nucleotide sequence reads as follows: TGCGCCAGCAGCGCCCAGGGGGCCGGATCTAATGAAAAACTGTTTTTT. The translation is CASSAQGAGSNEKLFF.